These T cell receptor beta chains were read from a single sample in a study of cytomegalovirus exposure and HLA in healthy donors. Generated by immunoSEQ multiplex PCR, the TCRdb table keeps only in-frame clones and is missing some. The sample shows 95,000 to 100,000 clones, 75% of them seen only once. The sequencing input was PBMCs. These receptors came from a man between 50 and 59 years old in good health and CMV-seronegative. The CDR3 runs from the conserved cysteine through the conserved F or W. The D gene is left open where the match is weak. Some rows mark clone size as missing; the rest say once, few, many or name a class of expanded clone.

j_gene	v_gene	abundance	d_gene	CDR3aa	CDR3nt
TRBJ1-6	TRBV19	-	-	CASRTLGPSPLHF	TGTGCCAGTAGGACTCTCGGTCCCTCACCCCTCCACTTT
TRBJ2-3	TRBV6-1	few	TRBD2	CASFGLARDTQYF	TGTGCCAGCTTCGGACTAGCTAGAGATACGCAGTATTTT
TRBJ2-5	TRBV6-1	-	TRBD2	CAGASGNKETQYF	TGTGCCGGAGCTAGCGGGAACAAAGAGACCCAGTACTTC
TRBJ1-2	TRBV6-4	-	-	CASSDRPGAGEGYTF	TGTGCCAGCAGTGACAGGCCAGGAGCCGGGGAGGGCTACACCTTC
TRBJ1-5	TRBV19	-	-	CASSIAQFRGSNQPQHF	TGTGCCAGTAGTATCGCCCAATTTAGAGGGAGCAATCAGCCCCAGCATTTT
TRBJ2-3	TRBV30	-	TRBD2	CAWTRTSSSTDTQYF	TGTGCCTGGACTCGGACTAGCTCGAGCACAGATACGCAGTATTTT
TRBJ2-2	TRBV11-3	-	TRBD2	CASSPRTSGGELFF	TGTGCCAGCAGCCCCAGGACTAGCGGGGGGGAGCTGTTTTTT
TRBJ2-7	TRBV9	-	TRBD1	CASSFGTDSSYEQYF	TGTGCCAGCAGCTTCGGGACAGATTCCTCCTACGAGCAGTACTTC
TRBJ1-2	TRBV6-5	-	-	CASTKTGYYGYTF	TGTGCCAGCACTAAAACAGGGTACTATGGCTACACCTTC
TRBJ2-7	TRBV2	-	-	CASSPYYEQYF	TGTGCCAGCAGTCCCTACTACGAGCAGTACTTC
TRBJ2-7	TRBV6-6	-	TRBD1	CASNLQGARYEQYF	TGTGCCAGCAACCTACAGGGGGCTAGGTACGAGCAGTACTTC
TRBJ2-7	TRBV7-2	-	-	CASSLLNEQYF	TGTGCCAGCAGCTTGTTAAACGAGCAGTACTTC
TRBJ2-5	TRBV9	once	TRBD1	CASSQGARETQYF	TGTGCCAGCTCCCAGGGGGCTCGGGAGACCCAGTACTTC
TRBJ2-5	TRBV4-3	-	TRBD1	CASSQYGDRGQETQYF	TGCGCCAGCAGCCAATATGGAGACAGGGGGCAAGAGACCCAGTACTTC
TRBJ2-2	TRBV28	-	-	CASSSAFQGITGELFF	TGTGCCAGCAGTTCCGCGTTCCAGGGGATCACCGGGGAGCTGTTTTTT
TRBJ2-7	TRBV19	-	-	CASSRDWRYEQYF	TGTGCCAGTAGTAGGGACTGGCGCTACGAGCAGTACTTC
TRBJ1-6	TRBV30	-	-	CAWSLGGVRSPLHF	TGTGCCTGGAGCCTAGGGGGGGTCCGGTCACCCCTCCACTTT
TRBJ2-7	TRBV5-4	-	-	CASSRDSGYEQYF	TGTGCCAGCAGCCGGGACTCCGGGTACGAGCAGTACTTC
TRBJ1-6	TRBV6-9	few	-	CASRQGPSPLHF	TGTGCCAGCAGGCAGGGCCCTTCACCCCTCCACTTT
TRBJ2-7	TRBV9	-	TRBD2	CASSVEVPRAGEHYEQYF	TGTGCCAGCAGCGTAGAGGTACCGAGGGCGGGAGAGCACTACGAGCAGTACTTC
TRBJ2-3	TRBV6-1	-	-	CASKQTTDTQYF	TGTGCCAGCAAACAAACCACAGATACGCAGTATTTT
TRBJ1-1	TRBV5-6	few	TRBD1	CASSGGQGDTEAFF	TGTGCCAGCAGCGGTGGACAGGGTGACACTGAAGCTTTCTTT
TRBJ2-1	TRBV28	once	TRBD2	CASSLGLWEGNEQFF	TGTGCCAGCAGTTTAGGGTTGTGGGAGGGAAATGAGCAGTTCTTC
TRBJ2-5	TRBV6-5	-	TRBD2	CASSWRLAPSETQYF	TGTGCCAGCAGTTGGCGACTAGCCCCTTCGGAGACCCAGTACTTC
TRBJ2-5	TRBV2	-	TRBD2	CASSEAKRGGETQYF	TGTGCCAGCAGTGAAGCCAAGAGGGGAGGGGAGACCCAGTACTTC
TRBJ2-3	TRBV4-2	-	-	CASSPRGSADTQYF	TGTGCCAGCAGCCCTCGGGGTAGCGCAGATACGCAGTATTTT
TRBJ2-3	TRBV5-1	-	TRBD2	CASSFSREGIADTQYF	TGCGCCAGCAGCTTCTCCCGGGAGGGTATCGCAGATACGCAGTATTTT
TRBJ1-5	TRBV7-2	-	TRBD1	CASSREGAGTNQPQHF	TGTGCCAGCAGCCGAGAGGGGGCCGGTACGAATCAGCCCCAGCATTTT